The T cell receptor (beta chain) under discussion was sequenced for a study of T cell changes during pregnancy in multiple sclerosis. The CDR3 runs to 14 residues. CDR1 is LNHDA, CDR2 SQIVND, per germline (reference sequence). Trimming took 1 base from V and 2 from J, leaving 7 bases between them. Clones were sequenced by immunoSEQ multiplex PCR, and TCRdb holds only the in-frame ones, with some missing. The table shows 45,000 to 55,000 clones, with almost 95% occurring only once. The V and J genes are TRBV19 and TRBJ2-3, with D possibly being TRBD2 (5 bases). The sample here was CD4+ T cells from peripheral blood mononuclear cells, taken in the second trimester of pregnancy. The clonotype comes from a female donor in good health, enrolled as a control in a pregnancy study. CDR3 sequence (DNA): TGTGCCAGTAGTATAGGACTATACACAGATACGCAGTATTTT. Translating it yields CASSIGLYTDTQYF.